Given below is one T cell receptor (beta chain) in context. Other nucleotide sequences from this sample produce the same CDR3. The CDR3 contains 12 residues. Germline loops: CDR1 SGHNT, CDR2 YYREEE (reference sequence). With 1 base removed from V and 3 bases from J, the gap between germline ends came to 4 bases. The data stem from a study of OX40 agonist ivuxolimab in advanced cancers. About the study: The study treated patients with ivuxolimab, an agonistic anti-OX40 (CD134) antibody. Partial response was recorded in three patients: one hepatocellular carcinoma and two cutaneous melanoma cases.

Clones were read by immunoSEQ multiplex PCR, and TCRdb kept only the in-frame ones, dropping some. This sample yields around 71,000 clones, of which roughly 86% are seen a single time; about 1% belongs to the top ten. The starting material was CD4+ or CD8+ T cells sorted from blood, obtained in a trial of the OX40 agonist ivuxolimab. This sequence joins TRBV5-4 and TRBJ2-5; D remains unclear. This clonotype was sampled from an adult with an advanced solid tumor such as melanoma, head and neck, liver or kidney cancer. The CDR3 nucleotides are TGTGCCAGCAGCTTGTCCAAAGAGACCCAGTACTTC. Its protein product is CASSLSKETQYF.